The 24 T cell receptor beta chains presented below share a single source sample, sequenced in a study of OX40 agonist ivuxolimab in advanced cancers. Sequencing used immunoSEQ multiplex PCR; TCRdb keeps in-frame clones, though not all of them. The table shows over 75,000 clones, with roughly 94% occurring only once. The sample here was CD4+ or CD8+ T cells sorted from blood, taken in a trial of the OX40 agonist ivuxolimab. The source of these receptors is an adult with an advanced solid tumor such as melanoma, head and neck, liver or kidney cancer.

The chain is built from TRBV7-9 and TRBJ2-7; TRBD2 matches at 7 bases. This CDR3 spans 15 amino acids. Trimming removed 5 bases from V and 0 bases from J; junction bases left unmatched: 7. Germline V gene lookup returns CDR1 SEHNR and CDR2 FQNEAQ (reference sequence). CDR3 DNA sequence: TGTGCCAGCAGCCTGGGACTAACGAGCTCCTACGAGCAGTACTTC. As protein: CASSLGLTSSYEQYF. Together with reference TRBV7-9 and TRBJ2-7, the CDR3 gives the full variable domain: DTGVSQNPRHKITKRGQNVTFRCDPISEHNRLYWYRQTLGQGPEFLTYFQNEAQLEKSRLLSDRFSAERPKGSFSTLEIQRTEQGDSAMYLCASSLGLTSSYEQYFGPGTRLTVT.

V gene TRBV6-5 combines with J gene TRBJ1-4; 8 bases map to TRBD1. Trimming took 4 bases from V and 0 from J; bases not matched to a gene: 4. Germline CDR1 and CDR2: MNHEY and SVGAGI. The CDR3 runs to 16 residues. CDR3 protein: CASSSGTGTTNEKLFF. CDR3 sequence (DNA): TGTGCCAGCAGTTCTGGGACAGGAACAACTAATGAAAAACTGTTTTTT.

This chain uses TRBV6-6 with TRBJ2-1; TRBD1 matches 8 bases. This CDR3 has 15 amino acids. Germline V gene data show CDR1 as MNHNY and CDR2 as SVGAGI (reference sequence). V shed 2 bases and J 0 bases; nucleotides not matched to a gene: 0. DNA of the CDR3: TGTGCCAGCAGTTACGACAGGGGCTCCTACAATGAGCAGTTCTTC. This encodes CASSYDRGSYNEQFF.

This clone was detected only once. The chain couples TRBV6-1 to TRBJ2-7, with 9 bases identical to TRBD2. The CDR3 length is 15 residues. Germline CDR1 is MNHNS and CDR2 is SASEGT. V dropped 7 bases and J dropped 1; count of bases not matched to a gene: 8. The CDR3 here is CASKIEGLASYEQYF. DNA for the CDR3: TGTGCCAGCAAAATAGAGGGACTAGCTTCCTACGAGCAGTACTTC.

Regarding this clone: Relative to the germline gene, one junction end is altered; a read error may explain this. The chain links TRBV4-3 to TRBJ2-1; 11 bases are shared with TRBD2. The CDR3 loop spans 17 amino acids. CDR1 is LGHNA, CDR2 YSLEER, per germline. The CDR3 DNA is TGCGCCAGCAGCCAAGATCACCCCGGGCTAGCGGGGGGCCCGCAGATCTTC. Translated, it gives CASSQDHPGLAGGPQIF.

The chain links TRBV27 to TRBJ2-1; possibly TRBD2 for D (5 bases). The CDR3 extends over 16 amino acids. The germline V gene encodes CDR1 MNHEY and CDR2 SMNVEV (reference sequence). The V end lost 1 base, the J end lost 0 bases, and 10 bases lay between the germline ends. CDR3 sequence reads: CASSLFAGSSYNEQFF. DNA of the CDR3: TGTGCCAGCAGTTTATTTGCGGGCAGCTCCTACAATGAGCAGTTCTTC.

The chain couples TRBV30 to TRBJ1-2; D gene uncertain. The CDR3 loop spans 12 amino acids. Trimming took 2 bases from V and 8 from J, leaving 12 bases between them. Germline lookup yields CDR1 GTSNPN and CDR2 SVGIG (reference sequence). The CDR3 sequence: CAWSLDGSGYTF. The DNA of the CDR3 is TGTGCCTGGAGTTTAGACGGGAGCGGCTACACCTTC.

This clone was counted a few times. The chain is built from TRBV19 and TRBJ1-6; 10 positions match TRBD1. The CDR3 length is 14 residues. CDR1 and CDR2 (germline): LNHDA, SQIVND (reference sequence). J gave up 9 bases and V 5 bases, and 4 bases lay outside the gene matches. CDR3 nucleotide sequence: TGTGCCAGTAGTCCGGGACAGGGGTTTTCACCCCTCCACTTT. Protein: CASSPGQGFSPLHF.

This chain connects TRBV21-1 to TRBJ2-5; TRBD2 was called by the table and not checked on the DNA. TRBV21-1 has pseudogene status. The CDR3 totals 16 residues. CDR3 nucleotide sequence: TGTGCCAGCAGCAAAGAGGGCGGAGGGGTCCAAGAGACCCAGTACTTC. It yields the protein CASSKEGGGVQETQYF.

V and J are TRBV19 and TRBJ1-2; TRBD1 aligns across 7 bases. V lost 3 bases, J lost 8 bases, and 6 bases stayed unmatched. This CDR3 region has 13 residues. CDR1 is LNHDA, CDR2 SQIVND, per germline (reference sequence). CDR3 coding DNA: TGTGCCAGTAGTATTCAGGGGGGTTACGGCTACACCTTC. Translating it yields CASSIQGGYGYTF.

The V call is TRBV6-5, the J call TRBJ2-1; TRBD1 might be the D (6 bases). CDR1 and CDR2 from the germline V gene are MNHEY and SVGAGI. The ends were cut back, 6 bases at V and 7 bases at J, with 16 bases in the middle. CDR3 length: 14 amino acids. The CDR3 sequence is CASRNAQGVNEQFF. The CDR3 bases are TGTGCCAGCAGAAACGCACAGGGTGTAAATGAGCAGTTCTTC.

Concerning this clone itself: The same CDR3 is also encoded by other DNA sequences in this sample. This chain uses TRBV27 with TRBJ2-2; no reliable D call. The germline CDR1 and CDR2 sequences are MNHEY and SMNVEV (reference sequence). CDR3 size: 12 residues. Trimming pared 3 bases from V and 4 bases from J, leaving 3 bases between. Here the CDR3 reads CASSLGTGELFF. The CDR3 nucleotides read TGTGCCAGCAGTTTGGGCACCGGGGAGCTGTTTTTT.

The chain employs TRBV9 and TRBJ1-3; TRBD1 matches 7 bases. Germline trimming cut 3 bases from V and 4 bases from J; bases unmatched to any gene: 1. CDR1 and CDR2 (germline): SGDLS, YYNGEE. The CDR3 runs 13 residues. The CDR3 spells CASSAGQGNTIYF. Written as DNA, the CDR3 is TGTGCCAGCAGCGCGGGACAGGGAAACACCATATATTTT.

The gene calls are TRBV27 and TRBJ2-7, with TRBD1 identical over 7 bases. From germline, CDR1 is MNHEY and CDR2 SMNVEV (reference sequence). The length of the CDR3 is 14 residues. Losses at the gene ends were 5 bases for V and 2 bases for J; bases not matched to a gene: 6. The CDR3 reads CASSRGGAAYEQYF. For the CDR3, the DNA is TGTGCCAGCAGTAGAGGGGGCGCCGCCTACGAGCAGTACTTC.

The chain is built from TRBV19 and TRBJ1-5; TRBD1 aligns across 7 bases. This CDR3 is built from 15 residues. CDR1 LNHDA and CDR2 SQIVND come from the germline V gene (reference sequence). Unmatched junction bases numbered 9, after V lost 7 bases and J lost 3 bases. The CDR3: CASKIFDRDNQPQHF. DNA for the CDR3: TGTGCCAGTAAAATTTTTGACAGGGACAATCAGCCCCAGCATTTT.

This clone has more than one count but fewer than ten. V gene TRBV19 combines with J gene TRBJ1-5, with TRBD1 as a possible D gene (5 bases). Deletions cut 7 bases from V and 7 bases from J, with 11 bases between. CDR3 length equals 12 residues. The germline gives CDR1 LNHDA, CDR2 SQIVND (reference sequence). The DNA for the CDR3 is TGTGCCAGTAAAGTCGGGGGACAGCCCCAGCATTTT. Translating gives CASKVGGQPQHF.

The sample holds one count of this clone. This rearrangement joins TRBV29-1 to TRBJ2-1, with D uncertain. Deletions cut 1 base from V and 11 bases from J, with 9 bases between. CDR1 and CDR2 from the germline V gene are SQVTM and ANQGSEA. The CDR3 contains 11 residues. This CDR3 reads CSVEGEGKQFF. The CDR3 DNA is TGCAGCGTTGAAGGCGAAGGGAAGCAGTTCTTC.

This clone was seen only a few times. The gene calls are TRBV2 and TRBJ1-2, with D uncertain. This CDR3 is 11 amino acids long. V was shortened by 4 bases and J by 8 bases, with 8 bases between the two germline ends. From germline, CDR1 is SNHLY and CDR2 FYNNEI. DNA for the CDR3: TGTGCCAGCAGTGTCGGGGTCGGCTACACCTTC. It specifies CASSVGVGYTF.

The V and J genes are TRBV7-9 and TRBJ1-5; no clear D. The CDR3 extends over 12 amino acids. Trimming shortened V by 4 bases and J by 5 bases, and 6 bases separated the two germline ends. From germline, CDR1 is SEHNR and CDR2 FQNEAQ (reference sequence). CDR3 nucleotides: TGTGCCAGCAGCTCCCCCCATCAGCCCCAGCATTTT. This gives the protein CASSSPHQPQHF.

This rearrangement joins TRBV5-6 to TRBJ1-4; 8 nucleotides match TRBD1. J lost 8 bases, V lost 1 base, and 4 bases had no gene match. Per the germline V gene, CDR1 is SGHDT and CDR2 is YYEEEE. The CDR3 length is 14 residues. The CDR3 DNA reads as TGTGCCAGCAGCTTGCACCAGGGGGCCGAAAAACTGTTTTTT. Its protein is CASSLHQGAEKLFF.

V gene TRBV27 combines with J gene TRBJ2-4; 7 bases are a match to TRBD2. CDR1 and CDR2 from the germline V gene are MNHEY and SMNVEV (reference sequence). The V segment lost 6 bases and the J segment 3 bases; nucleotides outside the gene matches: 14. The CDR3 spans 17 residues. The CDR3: CASSPAPPSGVKNIQYF. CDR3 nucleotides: TGTGCCAGCAGCCCCGCCCCGCCCAGCGGGGTCAAAAACATTCAGTACTTC.

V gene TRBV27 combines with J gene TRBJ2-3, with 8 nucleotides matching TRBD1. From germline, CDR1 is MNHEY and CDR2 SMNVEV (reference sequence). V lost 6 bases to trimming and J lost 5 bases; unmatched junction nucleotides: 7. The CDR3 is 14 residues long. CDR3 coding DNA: TGTGCCAGCAGCTCAGGACAGGGCCTAGATACGCAGTATTTT. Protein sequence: CASSSGQGLDTQYF.

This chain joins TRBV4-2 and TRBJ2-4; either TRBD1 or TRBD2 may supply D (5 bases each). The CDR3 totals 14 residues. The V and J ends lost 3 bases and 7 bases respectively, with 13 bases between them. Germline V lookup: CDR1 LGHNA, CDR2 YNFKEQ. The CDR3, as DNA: TGTGCCAGCAGCCATGAGGGGCACGGTAACATTCAGTACTTC. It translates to CASSHEGHGNIQYF.

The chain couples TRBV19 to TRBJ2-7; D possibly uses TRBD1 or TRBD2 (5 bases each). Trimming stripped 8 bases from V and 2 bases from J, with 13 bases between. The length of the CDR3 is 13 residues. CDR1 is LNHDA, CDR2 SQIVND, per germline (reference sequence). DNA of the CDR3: TGTGCCAGTGGGTGGGGACCCCCCTACGAGCAGTACTTC. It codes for CASGWGPPYEQYF.